The 20 T cell receptor beta chains below come from one sample, sequenced in a study of cytomegalovirus exposure and HLA in healthy donors. The PCR contained 60 Vbeta and 13 Jbeta primers. Repertoires were generated with immunoSEQ multiplex PCR, while TCRdb's copy carries only in-frame clones and drops some. The table lists about 210,000 clones, approximately 90% of them singletons. The sample comprised PBMCs. These receptors were taken from a boy younger than 10 in good health and CMV-seronegative.

V and J are TRBV10-2 and TRBJ2-6, with 7 bases aligning to TRBD1. The trim removed 7 bases at V and 3 bases at J, leaving 12 bases unmatched. In germline, CDR1 is WSHSY, CDR2 SAAADI. This CDR3 comprises 17 residues. Here the CDR3 reads CASILAQGQDGANVLTF. The CDR3 DNA reads as TGCGCCAGCATACTGGCACAGGGGCAAGATGGGGCCAACGTCCTGACTTTC.

The rearrangement links TRBV29-1 to TRBJ2-7, with 11 bases matching TRBD1. Per germline, CDR1 SQVTM and CDR2 ANQGSEA. CDR3 length: 13 amino acids. Trimming took 3 bases from V and 9 from J; bases not matched to a gene: 7. The DNA of the CDR3 is TGCAGCGTTGATGTGGGACAGGGGGTCGGGCAGTACTTC. Translating it yields CSVDVGQGVGQYF.

The chain recombines TRBV11-2 with TRBJ2-3; D not certain. Trimming pared 0 bases from V and 11 bases from J, leaving 15 bases between. This CDR3 has 14 residues. In germline, CDR1 is SGHAT, CDR2 FQNNGV. Written as DNA, the CDR3 is TGTGCCAGCAGCTTAGAGCGGCAGACTGGCGGGCAGTATTTT. Translated: CASSLERQTGGQYF.

Details on this clone: Other nucleotide sequences in the sample specify the same CDR3. The chain carries TRBV27 and TRBJ2-7; 8 nucleotides match TRBD1. Germline values: CDR1 MNHEY, CDR2 SMNVEV (reference sequence). Germline trimming cut 3 bases from V and 3 bases from J; bases unmatched to any gene: 4. The CDR3 totals 14 residues. CDR3 bases: TGTGCCAGCAGTTTGGGGACAGGCTTCTACGAGCAGTACTTC. This sequence encodes CASSLGTGFYEQYF.

This clone was found once. The J gene is TRBJ1-4, the V gene TRBV19; no definite D call. The CDR3 is 14 amino acids. CDR1 is LNHDA and CDR2 is SQIVND in the germline V gene (reference sequence). V was trimmed by 6 bases and J by 4 bases, leaving 12 bases between them. CDR3 region: CASRGSGINEKLFF. The DNA for the CDR3 is TGTGCCAGTAGGGGTTCGGGGATTAATGAAAAACTGTTTTTT.

The chain joins TRBV29-1 to TRBJ2-7, with D hard to call. The CDR3 consists of 12 residues. The V end lost 5 bases, the J end lost 3 bases, and 11 bases lay between the germline ends. Germline CDR1 is SQVTM and CDR2 is ANQGSEA. CDR3 sequence (DNA): TGCAGCGTTTCAGGAACAAACTACGAGCAGTACTTC. Protein sequence: CSVSGTNYEQYF.

The V gene is TRBV6-5, the J gene TRBJ1-6, with 9 bases aligning to TRBD1. With 6 bases clipped from V and 4 bases from J, the junction kept 4 bases outside the gene matches. The CDR3 length is 15 residues. Germline-derived CDR1 and CDR2 are MNHEY and SVGAGI. The CDR3 sequence is CASSYGTGYNSPLHF. The CDR3 nucleotides read TGTGCCAGCAGCTACGGGACAGGGTATAATTCACCCCTCCACTTT.

J is TRBJ2-5 and V is TRBV4-1; 9 bases line up with TRBD1. With the DNA end fitting TRBJ2-7 better, the J assignment may be wrong. CDR1 MGHRA and CDR2 YSYEKL come from the germline V gene. This CDR3 has 18 amino acids. CDR3 coding DNA: TGCGCCAGCAGCCAAGATTATTCTGGGACAGGGATTTCTCGCGAGCAGTACTTC. This gives the protein CASSQDYSGTGISREQYF.

The rearrangement joins TRBV19 to TRBJ2-7, with D possibly being TRBD2 (6 bases). Germline V gene data show CDR1 as LNHDA and CDR2 as SQIVND (reference sequence). The CDR3 runs 15 residues. V was trimmed by 1 base and J by 3 bases, leaving 13 bases between them. The CDR3 bases are TGTGCCAGTAGTATAGTGGAGGGCGGAGGCTACGAGCAGTACTTC. This encodes CASSIVEGGGYEQYF.

The chain has TRBV5-1 and TRBJ2-1; the D gene is possibly TRBD1 (5 bases). From germline, CDR1 is SGHRS and CDR2 YFSETQ. The CDR3 covers 16 residues. Trimming cost V 4 bases and J 0 bases, with 14 bases left between them. This chain's CDR3 is CASSGRLTVSYNEQFF. The DNA for the CDR3 is TGCGCCAGCAGCGGGCGTCTGACAGTCTCCTACAATGAGCAGTTCTTC.

The chain links TRBV30 to TRBJ2-7, with TRBD1 matching 8 bases. CDR1 GTSNPN and CDR2 SVGIG come from the germline V gene (reference sequence). With 6 bases clipped from V and 4 bases from J, the junction kept 8 bases outside the gene matches. This CDR3 region has 13 residues. The CDR3 spells CACAGTGVYEQYF. The CDR3 bases are TGTGCCTGCGCCGGGACAGGAGTTTACGAGCAGTACTTC.

The V gene is TRBV27, the J gene TRBJ2-1; TRBD1 might be the D (6 bases). V was trimmed by 6 bases and J by 10 bases, leaving 22 bases between them. Germline V gene lookup returns CDR1 MNHEY and CDR2 SMNVEV (reference sequence). This CDR3 region has 15 residues. The chain's CDR3 is CASRGTILEGREQFF. The CDR3 DNA reads as TGTGCCAGCAGAGGGACAATCCTCGAAGGGCGGGAGCAGTTCTTC.

The chain joins TRBV9 to TRBJ1-5; D uncertain. V lost 2 bases and J lost 4, with 10 bases in between. This CDR3 contains 14 residues. The germline CDR1 and CDR2 sequences are SGDLS and YYNGEE. Here the CDR3 reads CASSVSGLNQPQHF. The CDR3 region has the DNA TGTGCCAGCAGCGTTTCGGGGTTAAATCAGCCCCAGCATTTT.

V gene TRBV11-2 combines with J gene TRBJ2-1, with a weak D call TRBD2 (5 bases). CDR3 length equals 13 residues. Looked up from germline, CDR1 is SGHAT and CDR2 is FQNNGV. V shed 3 bases and J shed 6 bases, with 9 bases lying between them. In DNA form, the CDR3 reads TGTGCCAGCAGCTTTGGTGGAGGCAATGAGCAGTTCTTC. Translating gives CASSFGGGNEQFF.

The chain couples TRBV27 to TRBJ2-3; 7 bases map to TRBD1. The CDR3 has 16 amino acids. CDR1 is MNHEY, CDR2 SMNVEV, per germline (reference sequence). Unmatched junction bases numbered 9, after V lost 5 bases and J lost 1 base. CDR3 nucleotides: TGTGCCAGCAGTGCCCGACAGGGATCGGGCACAGATACGCAGTATTTT. It is translated as CASSARQGSGTDTQYF.

Only one count was recorded for this clone. The genes are TRBV11-2 and TRBJ2-3; 8 bases are shared with TRBD2. The germline V gene has CDR1 SGHAT and CDR2 FQNNGV. The V gene end was trimmed by 6 bases and the J gene end by 5 bases; junction bases not matched to a gene: 16. There are 17 residues in the CDR3. The CDR3 nucleotides are TGTGCCAGCAGTTACCAAGCGAGCGGGAGCATCGGAGATACGCAGTATTTT. Translating gives CASSYQASGSIGDTQYF.

The V gene is TRBV5-6, the J gene TRBJ1-4; no reliable D call. Germline values: CDR1 SGHDT, CDR2 YYEEEE. The CDR3 is 13 residues long. V lost 5 bases and J lost 12, with 17 bases in between. CDR3 amino acids: CASRRNLREELFF. CDR3 nucleotides: TGTGCCAGCAGGCGAAACCTAAGGGAGGAACTGTTTTTT.

The chain recombines TRBV30 with TRBJ2-2, with 13 bases matching TRBD2. The CDR3 sequence is 19 residues long. The germline CDR1 and CDR2 sequences are GTSNPN and SVGIG (reference sequence). With 2 bases clipped from V and 4 bases from J, the junction kept 13 bases outside the gene matches. As DNA, the CDR3 is TGTGCCTGGAGTCCAACACGGACTAGCGGGAGAGGGTCCACCGGGGAGCTGTTTTTT. Amino acids: CAWSPTRTSGRGSTGELFF.

The V gene is TRBV28, the J gene TRBJ2-7; 10 positions agree with TRBD2. Germline values: CDR1 MDHEN, CDR2 SYDVKM. The CDR3 spans 19 residues. The trim removed 3 bases at V and 0 bases at J, leaving 14 bases unmatched. CDR3: CASSLASKVAGGPSYEQYF. The CDR3 region has the DNA TGTGCCAGCAGTTTGGCGTCTAAGGTAGCGGGAGGTCCCTCCTACGAGCAGTACTTC.

The CDR3 DNA follows: TGTGCCAGCAGTTTACAGGGGCGCGACACCTTC. This encodes CASSLQGRDTF. The rearrangement joins TRBV28 to TRBJ1-2, with a tentative D call TRBD1 (6 bases). CDR3 length: 11 residues. V dropped 2 bases and J dropped 12 bases, with 10 bases sitting between them. In germline, CDR1 is MDHEN, CDR2 SYDVKM.